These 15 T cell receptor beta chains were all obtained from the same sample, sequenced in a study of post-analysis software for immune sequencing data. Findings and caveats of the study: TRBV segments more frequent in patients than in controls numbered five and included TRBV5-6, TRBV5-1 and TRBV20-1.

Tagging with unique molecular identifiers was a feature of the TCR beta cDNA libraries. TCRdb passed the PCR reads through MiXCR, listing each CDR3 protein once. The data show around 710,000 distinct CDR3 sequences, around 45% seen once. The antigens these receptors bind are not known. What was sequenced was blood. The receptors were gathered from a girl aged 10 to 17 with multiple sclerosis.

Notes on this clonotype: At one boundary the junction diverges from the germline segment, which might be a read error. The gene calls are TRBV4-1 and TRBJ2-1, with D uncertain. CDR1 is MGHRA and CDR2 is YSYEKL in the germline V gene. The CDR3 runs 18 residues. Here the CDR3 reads CAGSQGLLRTSSYNEQFF. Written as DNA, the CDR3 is TGCGCCGGCAGCCAAGGTCTACTTAGGACGAGCTCCTACAATGAGCAGTTCTTC.

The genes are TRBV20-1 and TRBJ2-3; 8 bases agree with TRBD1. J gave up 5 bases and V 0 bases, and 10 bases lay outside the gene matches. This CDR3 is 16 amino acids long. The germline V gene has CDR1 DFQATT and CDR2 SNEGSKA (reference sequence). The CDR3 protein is CSARDPRAGGVDTQYF. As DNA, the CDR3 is TGCAGTGCTAGAGATCCCCGAGCAGGGGGCGTAGATACGCAGTATTTT.

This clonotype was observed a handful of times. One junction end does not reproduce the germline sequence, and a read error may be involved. In DNA form, the CDR3 reads TGTAGCGTTGAAGAAGGCACAGGGGGCTATAATGGTGGCTACACCTTC. Protein sequence: CSVEEGTGGYNGGYTF. The rearrangement links TRBV29-1 to TRBJ1-2, with 9 nucleotides matching TRBD1. Germline CDR1 reads SQVTM; CDR2 reads ANQGSEA. The CDR3 is made up of 16 amino acids.

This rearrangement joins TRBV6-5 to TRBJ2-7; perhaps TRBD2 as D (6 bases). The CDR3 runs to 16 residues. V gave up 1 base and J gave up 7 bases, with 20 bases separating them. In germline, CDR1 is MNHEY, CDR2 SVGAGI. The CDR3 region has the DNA TGTGCCAGCAGTTACTGGAACCGGGACTCCGCGCGGGAGCAGTACTTC. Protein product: CASSYWNRDSAREQYF.

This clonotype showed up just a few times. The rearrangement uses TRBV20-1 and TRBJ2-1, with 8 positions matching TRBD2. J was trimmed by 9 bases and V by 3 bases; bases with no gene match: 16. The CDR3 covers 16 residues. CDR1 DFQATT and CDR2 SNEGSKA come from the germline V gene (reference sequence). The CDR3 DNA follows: TGCAGTGCTAGTCCCCCGGGGGGGCGGGATAAGGGTGAGCAGTTCTTC. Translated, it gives CSASPPGGRDKGEQFF.

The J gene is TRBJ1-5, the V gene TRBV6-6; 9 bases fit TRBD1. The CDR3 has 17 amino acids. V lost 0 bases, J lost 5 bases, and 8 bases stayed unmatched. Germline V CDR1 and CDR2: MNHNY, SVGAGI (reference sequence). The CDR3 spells CASSYSPDRGEDQPQHF. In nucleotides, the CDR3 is TGTGCCAGCAGTTACTCTCCCGACAGGGGGGAGGATCAGCCCCAGCATTTT.

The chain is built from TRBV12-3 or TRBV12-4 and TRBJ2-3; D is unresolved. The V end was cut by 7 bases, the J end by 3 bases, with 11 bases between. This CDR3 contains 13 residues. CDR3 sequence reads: CASNTDFTDTQYF. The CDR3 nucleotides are TGTGCCAGCAATACCGACTTTACAGATACGCAGTATTTT.

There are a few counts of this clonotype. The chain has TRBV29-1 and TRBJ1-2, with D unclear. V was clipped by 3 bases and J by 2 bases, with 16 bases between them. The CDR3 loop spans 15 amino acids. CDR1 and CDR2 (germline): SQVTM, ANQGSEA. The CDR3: CSVDKVADVNYGYTF. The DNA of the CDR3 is TGCAGCGTTGATAAGGTGGCTGACGTCAACTATGGCTACACCTTC.

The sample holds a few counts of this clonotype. The CDR3 DNA follows: TGTGCCAGCAGCCCCGGGACTAGCGGGATCGAGCGGACCCAGTACTTC. This codes for CASSPGTSGIERTQYF. The chain uses TRBV9 and TRBJ2-5, with 13 positions matching TRBD2. V lost 4 bases and J lost 7; bases outside the gene matches: 10. The CDR3 runs to 16 residues. Looked up from germline, CDR1 is SGDLS and CDR2 is YYNGEE.

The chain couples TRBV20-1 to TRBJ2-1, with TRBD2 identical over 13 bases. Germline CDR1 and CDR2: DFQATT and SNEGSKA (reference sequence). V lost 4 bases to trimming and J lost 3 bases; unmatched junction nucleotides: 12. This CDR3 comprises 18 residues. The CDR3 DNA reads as TGCAGTGCTACAGAGAGTAGGGGACTAGCGGGATTCTACAATGAGCAGTTCTTC. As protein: CSATESRGLAGFYNEQFF.

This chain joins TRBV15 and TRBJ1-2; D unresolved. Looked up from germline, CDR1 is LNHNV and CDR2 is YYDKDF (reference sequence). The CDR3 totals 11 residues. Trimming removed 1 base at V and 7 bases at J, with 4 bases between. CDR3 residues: CATSRARGYTF. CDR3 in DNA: TGTGCCACCAGCAGAGCCCGTGGCTACACCTTC.

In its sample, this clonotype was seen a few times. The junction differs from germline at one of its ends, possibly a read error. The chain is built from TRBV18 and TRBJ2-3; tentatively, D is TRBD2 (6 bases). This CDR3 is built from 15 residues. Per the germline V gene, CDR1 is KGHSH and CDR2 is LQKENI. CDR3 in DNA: TGTGCCAGCTCATCAAGGGACGGGAGCACAGGTACGCAGTATTTT. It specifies CASSSRDGSTGTQYF.

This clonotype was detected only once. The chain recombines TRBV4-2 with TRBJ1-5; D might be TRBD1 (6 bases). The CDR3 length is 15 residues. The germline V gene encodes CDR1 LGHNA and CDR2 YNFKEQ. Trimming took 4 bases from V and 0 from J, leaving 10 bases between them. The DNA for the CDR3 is TGTGCCAGCAGCCCCTACAGGGATAGCAATCAGCCCCAGCATTTT. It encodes CASSPYRDSNQPQHF.

The CDR3: CSVEVGPEQFF. CDR3 in DNA: TGCAGCGTTGAGGTTGGCCCAGAGCAGTTCTTC. The V call is TRBV29-1, the J call TRBJ2-1, with no clear D. CDR3 length: 11 amino acids. Deletions cut 3 bases from V and 10 bases from J, with 10 bases between. Germline V gene lookup returns CDR1 SQVTM and CDR2 ANQGSEA.

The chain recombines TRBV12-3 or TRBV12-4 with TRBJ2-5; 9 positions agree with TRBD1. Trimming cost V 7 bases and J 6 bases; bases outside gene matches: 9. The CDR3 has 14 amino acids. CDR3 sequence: CASTLQGAIKTQYF. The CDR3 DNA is TGTGCCAGCACCCTACAGGGGGCTATAAAGACCCAGTACTTC.